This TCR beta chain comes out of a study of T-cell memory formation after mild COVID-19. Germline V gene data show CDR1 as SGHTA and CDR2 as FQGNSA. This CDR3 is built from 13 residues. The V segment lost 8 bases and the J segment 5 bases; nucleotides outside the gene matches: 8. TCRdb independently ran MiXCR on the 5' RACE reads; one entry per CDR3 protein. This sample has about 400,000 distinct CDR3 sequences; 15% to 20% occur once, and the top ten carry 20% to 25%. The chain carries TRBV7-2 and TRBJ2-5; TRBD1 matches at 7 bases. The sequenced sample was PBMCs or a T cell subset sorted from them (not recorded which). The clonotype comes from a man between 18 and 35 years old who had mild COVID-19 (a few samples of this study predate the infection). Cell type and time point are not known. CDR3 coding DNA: TGTGCCAGCGGCCGACAGGGAGTGGAGACCCAGTACTTC. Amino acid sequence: CASGRQGVETQYF.